The 15 T cell receptor beta chains below were found in one sample sequenced in a study of T-cell memory formation after mild COVID-19. TCRdb reanalysed the 5' RACE reads using MiXCR and keeps one entry per CDR3 protein. There are hundreds of thousands of distinct CDR3 sequences in the sample; over 15% occur only once, and approximately 20% lies in the top ten. The sequenced sample was PBMCs or a T cell subset sorted from them (not recorded which). The receptor set was obtained from a man aged 18 to 29 who had mild COVID-19 (a few samples of this study predate the infection). Cell type and time point are not known.

The sample holds a few counts of this clonotype. The J gene is TRBJ1-2, the V gene TRBV29-1; D ambiguous. Germline V gene data show CDR1 as SQVTM and CDR2 as ANQGSEA. Trimming cost V 7 bases and J 3 bases, with 15 bases left between them. The CDR3 is made up of 13 amino acids. DNA for the CDR3: TGCAGCGCCGGAAGAGGAACCGACTATGGCTACACCTTC. Amino acid sequence: CSAGRGTDYGYTF. The complete variable domain, with remaining parts taken from reference TRBV29-1 and TRBJ1-2, reads SAVISQKPSRDICQRGTSLTIQCQVDSQVTMMFWYRQQPGQSLTLIATANQGSEATYESGFVIDKFPISRPNLTFSTLTVSNMSPEDSSIYLCSAGRGTDYGYTFGSGTRLTVV.

The rearrangement uses TRBV7-6 and TRBJ2-5, with D possibly being TRBD1 (6 bases). Trimming removed 3 bases from V and 1 base from J, with 15 bases in between. The germline V gene has CDR1 SGHVS and CDR2 FNYEAQ. The CDR3 extends over 16 amino acids. In DNA form, the CDR3 reads TGTGCCAGCAGCTTGGGGGCAGGCTGGGGCCAAGAGACCCAGTACTTC. It specifies CASSLGAGWGQETQYF.

In this sample, this clonotype turned up a few times. The V and J genes are TRBV5-6 and TRBJ1-5, with TRBD1 matching over 11 bases. V was pared by 3 bases and J by 7 bases, with 6 bases of the junction left unmatched. Germline V gene lookup returns CDR1 SGHDT and CDR2 YYEEEE. The CDR3 length is 15 residues. The CDR3 sequence is CASSSLRTGGQPQHF. The CDR3 DNA sequence: TGTGCCAGCAGCTCCCTACGGACAGGGGGCCAGCCCCAGCATTTT.

The CDR3 reads CATSRVEVNTEAFF. The CDR3 DNA follows: TGTGCCACCAGCAGAGTGGAGGTGAACACTGAAGCTTTCTTT. This chain links TRBV15 with TRBJ1-1; D is unclear. There are 14 residues in the CDR3. Trimming pared 1 base from V and 0 bases from J, leaving 6 bases between. The V gene's germline CDR1 is LNHNV and CDR2 YYDKDF (reference sequence). The entire variable domain, with the rest obtained from reference TRBV15 and TRBJ1-1, is as follows: DAMVIQNPRYQVTQFGKPVTLSCSQTLNHNVMYWYQQKSSQAPKLLFHYYDKDFNNEADTPDNFQSRRPNTSFCFLDIRSPGLGDTAMYLCATSRVEVNTEAFFGQGTRLTVV.

This clonotype was detected a few times. V gene TRBV12-3 or TRBV12-4 combines with J gene TRBJ2-1, with TRBD2 identical over 13 bases. This CDR3 region has 15 residues. Trimming took 5 bases from V and 9 from J; bases not matched to a gene: 7. The CDR3, as DNA: TGTGCCAGCAGTCCTACTAGCGGGGGGGCAATTGAGCAGTTCTTC. This codes for CASSPTSGGAIEQFF.

This clonotype appeared a few times. Relative to the germline gene, one junction end is altered; a read error may explain this. The chain joins TRBV7-9 to TRBJ2-1, with 9 bases that match TRBD2. Per germline, CDR1 SEHNR and CDR2 FQNEAQ (reference sequence). The CDR3 has 16 residues. The CDR3 loop reads CASSLVASGEWNEQLF. CDR3 coding DNA: TGTGCCAGCAGCTTAGTGGCTAGCGGGGAGTGGAATGAGCAGTTATTC.

The CDR3 DNA reads as TGTGCCACCAGTGACCGGGTCGGCGAGCAGTACTTC. Amino acids: CATSDRVGEQYF. J is TRBJ2-7 and V is TRBV24-1; the D is unclear. The CDR3 is made up of 12 amino acids. Germline V gene lookup returns CDR1 KGHDR and CDR2 SFDVKD. V was pared by 4 bases and J by 6 bases, with 9 bases between.

This clonotype was counted between two and nine times. The J gene is TRBJ2-3, the V gene TRBV20-1; the D gene could be TRBD1 or TRBD2 (5 bases each). CDR3 length: 13 residues. The V gene lost 5 bases and the J gene lost 6 bases, with 15 bases spanning the gap. In germline, CDR1 is DFQATT, CDR2 SNEGSKA (reference sequence). The CDR3 nucleotides read TGCAGTGCTCCCGGGGCTAGCTGGGATACGCAGTATTTT. Translated, it gives CSAPGASWDTQYF.

J is TRBJ2-5 and V is TRBV4-1; 8 nucleotides align to TRBD1. This CDR3 comprises 18 residues. Germline assignment: CDR1 MGHRA and CDR2 YSYEKL. Unmatched junction bases numbered 10, after V lost 1 base and J lost 0 bases. The chain's CDR3 is CASSQVAQGVRYQETQYF. CDR3 nucleotides: TGCGCCAGCAGCCAAGTGGCACAGGGGGTCCGGTACCAAGAGACCCAGTACTTC.

Only a few counts were recorded for this clonotype. CDR3 amino acids: CASSKCTGGSGNTIYF. The DNA of the CDR3 is TGTGCCAGCAGCAAATGCACCGGGGGCTCTGGAAACACCATATATTTT. The chain carries TRBV21-1 and TRBJ1-3; the table's D gene call, TRBD1, was not cross checked with the DNA. TRBV21-1 is termed a pseudogene. The CDR3 totals 16 residues.

V gene TRBV5-1 combines with J gene TRBJ2-2, with 7 nucleotides matching TRBD1. Germline lookup yields CDR1 SGHRS and CDR2 YFSETQ. There are 16 residues in the CDR3. Trimming took 4 bases from V and 5 from J; bases not matched to a gene: 11. The CDR3 region is CASSAQTGPRTGELFF. Written as DNA, the CDR3 is TGCGCCAGCAGCGCCCAGACAGGGCCAAGAACCGGGGAGCTGTTTTTT.

The rearrangement uses TRBV7-9 and TRBJ2-2; no clear D gene. This CDR3 contains 15 residues. The V and J ends lost 8 bases and 4 bases respectively, with 17 bases between them. Germline CDR1 and CDR2: SEHNR and FQNEAQ (reference sequence). The CDR3 region has the DNA TGTGCCAGCCGATCAGCGTGGGAATTCACCGGGGAGCTGTTTTTT. Translation: CASRSAWEFTGELFF.

This clonotype was observed at least ten times. The chain joins TRBV6-1 to TRBJ2-5; D remains unclear. Germline loops: CDR1 MNHNS, CDR2 SASEGT. V dropped 0 bases and J dropped 3 bases, with 20 bases sitting between them. This CDR3 comprises 18 residues. The CDR3 DNA is TGTGCCAGCAGTGAAGCGTTTTTGAAGGCCGACAAAGAAGAGACCCAGTACTTC. Its translation: CASSEAFLKADKEETQYF.

This clonotype was counted many times. This chain links TRBV20-1 with TRBJ2-3; D gene unclear. CDR1 and CDR2 (germline): DFQATT, SNEGSKA (reference sequence). This CDR3 spans 12 amino acids. Trimming shortened V by 6 bases and J by 3 bases, and 10 bases separated the two germline ends. The CDR3 reads CSALTRTDTQYF. The CDR3 bases are TGCAGTGCCCTTACCCGGACAGATACGCAGTATTTT.

This sequence joins TRBV12-3 or TRBV12-4 and TRBJ1-1, with D unclear. The V gene lost 3 bases and the J gene lost 2 bases, with 4 bases spanning the gap. The CDR3 length is 12 residues. CDR3 DNA sequence: TGTGCCAGCAGTTTTTCTAACACTGAAGCTTTCTTT. It is translated as CASSFSNTEAFF.